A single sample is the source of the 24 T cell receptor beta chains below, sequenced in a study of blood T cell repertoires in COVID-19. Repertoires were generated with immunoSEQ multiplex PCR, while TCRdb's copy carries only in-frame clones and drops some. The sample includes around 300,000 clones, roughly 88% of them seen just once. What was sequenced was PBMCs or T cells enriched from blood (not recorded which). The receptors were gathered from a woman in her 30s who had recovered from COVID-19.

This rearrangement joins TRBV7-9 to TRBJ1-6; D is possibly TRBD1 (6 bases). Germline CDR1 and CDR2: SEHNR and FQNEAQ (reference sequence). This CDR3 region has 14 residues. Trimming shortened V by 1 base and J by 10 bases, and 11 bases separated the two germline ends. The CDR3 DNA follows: TGTGCCAGCAGCTTAGACAGGGTGGCCTCACCCCTCCACTTT. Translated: CASSLDRVASPLHF.

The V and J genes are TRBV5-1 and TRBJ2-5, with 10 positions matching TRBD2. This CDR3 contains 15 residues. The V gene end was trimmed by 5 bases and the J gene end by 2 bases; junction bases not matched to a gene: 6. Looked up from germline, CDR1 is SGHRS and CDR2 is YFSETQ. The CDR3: CASSILAGGQETQYF. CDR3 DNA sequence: TGCGCCAGCAGTATCTTAGCGGGGGGTCAAGAGACCCAGTACTTC.

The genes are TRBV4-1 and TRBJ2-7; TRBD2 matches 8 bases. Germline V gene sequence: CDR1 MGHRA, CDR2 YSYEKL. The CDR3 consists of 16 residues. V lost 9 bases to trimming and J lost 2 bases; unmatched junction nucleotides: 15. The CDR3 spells CASKRESVSLTYEQYF. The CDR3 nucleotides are TGCGCCAGTAAGCGGGAGTCCGTGTCCCTAACCTACGAGCAGTACTTC.

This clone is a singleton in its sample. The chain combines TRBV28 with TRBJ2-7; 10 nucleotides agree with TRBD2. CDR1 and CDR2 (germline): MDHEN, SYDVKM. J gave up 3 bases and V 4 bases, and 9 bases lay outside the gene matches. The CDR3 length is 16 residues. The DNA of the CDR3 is TGTGCCAGCAGTTCGAAATATAGCGGGAGGCTCTACGAGCAGTACTTC. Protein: CASSSKYSGRLYEQYF.

CDR3 coding DNA: TGTGCCAGCAGCTCCCGGGGGAGGGAGACCCAGTACTTC. It is translated as CASSSRGRETQYF. The V gene is TRBV7-3, the J gene TRBJ2-5; possibly TRBD2 for D (6 bases). The CDR3 is 13 amino acids. V was trimmed by 4 bases and J by 5 bases, leaving 11 bases between them. The V gene's germline CDR1 is SGHTA and CDR2 FQGTGA.

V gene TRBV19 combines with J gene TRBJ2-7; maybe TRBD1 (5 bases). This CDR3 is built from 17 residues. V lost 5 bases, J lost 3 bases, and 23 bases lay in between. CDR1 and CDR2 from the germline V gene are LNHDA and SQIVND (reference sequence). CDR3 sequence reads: CASSLPEVVGDSYEQYF. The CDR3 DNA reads TGTGCCAGTAGTCTACCGGAAGTTGTAGGTGACAGCTACGAGCAGTACTTC.

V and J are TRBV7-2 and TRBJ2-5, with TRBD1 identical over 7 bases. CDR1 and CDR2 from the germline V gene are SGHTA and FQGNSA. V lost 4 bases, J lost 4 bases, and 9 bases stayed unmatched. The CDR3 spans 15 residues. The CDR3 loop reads CASSSDRVSGETQYF. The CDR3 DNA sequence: TGTGCCAGCAGCTCAGACAGGGTTTCGGGAGAGACCCAGTACTTC.

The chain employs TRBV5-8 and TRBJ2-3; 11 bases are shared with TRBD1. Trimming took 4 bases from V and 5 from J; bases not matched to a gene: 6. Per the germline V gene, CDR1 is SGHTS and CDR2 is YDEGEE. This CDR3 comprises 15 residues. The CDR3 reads CASSPGQGAEDTQYF. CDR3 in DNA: TGTGCCAGCAGCCCTGGACAGGGGGCAGAAGATACGCAGTATTTT.

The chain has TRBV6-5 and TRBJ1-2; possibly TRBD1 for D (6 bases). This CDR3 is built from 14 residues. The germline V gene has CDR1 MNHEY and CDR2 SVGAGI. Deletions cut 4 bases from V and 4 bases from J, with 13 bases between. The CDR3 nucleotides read TGTGCCAGCAGTTCCGAACAGGGTACCTATGGCTACACCTTC. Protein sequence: CASSSEQGTYGYTF.

CDR3 nucleotide sequence: TGTGCCAGCAGCTGGACAGGTTTATCCTACGAGCAGTACTTC. Translated, it gives CASSWTGLSYEQYF. The chain has TRBV28 and TRBJ2-7; 7 bases agree with TRBD1. Germline CDR1 and CDR2: MDHEN and SYDVKM. The trim removed 6 bases at V and 1 base at J, leaving 6 bases unmatched. The CDR3 totals 14 residues. Based on the CDR3 plus reference TRBV28 and TRBJ2-7, the full variable domain is DVKVTQSSRYLVKRTGEKVFLECVQDMDHENMFWYRQDPGLGLRLIYFSYDVKMKEKGDIPEGYSVSREKKERFSLILESASTNQTSMYLCASSWTGLSYEQYFGPGTRLTVT.

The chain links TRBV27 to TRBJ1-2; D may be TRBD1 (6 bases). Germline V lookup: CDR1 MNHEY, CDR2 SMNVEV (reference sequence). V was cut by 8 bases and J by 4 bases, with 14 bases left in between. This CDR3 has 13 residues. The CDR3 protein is CASGTDRSYGYTF. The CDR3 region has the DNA TGTGCCAGCGGCACGGACAGATCCTATGGCTACACCTTC.

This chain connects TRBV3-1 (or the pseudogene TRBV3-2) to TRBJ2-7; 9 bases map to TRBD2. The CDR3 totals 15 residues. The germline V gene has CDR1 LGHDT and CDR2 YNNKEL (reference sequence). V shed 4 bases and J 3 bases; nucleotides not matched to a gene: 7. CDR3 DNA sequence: TGTGCCAGCAGCCTTAGACTAGCGGTAAGCTACGAGCAGTACTTC. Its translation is CASSLRLAVSYEQYF.

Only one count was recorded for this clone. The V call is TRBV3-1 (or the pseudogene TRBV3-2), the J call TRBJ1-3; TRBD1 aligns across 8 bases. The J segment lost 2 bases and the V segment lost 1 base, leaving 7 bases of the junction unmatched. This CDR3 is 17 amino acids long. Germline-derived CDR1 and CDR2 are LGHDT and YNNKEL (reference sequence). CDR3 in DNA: TGTGCCAGCAGCCAAGCTTTCCAGGGGGCGGCTGGAAACACCATATATTTT. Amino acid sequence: CASSQAFQGAAGNTIYF.

The CDR3 bases are TGTGCCAGCAGCTTCGACAGGGGGTCCGAAGCTTTCTTT. Protein: CASSFDRGSEAFF. This chain joins TRBV7-9 and TRBJ1-1, with 9 bases aligning to TRBD1. Germline assignment: CDR1 SEHNR and CDR2 FQNEAQ (reference sequence). The length of the CDR3 is 13 residues. The trim removed 3 bases at V and 8 bases at J, leaving 4 bases unmatched.

CDR3 region: CASSFARTEAFF. The CDR3 DNA follows: TGTGCCAGCAGTTTCGCACGGACTGAAGCTTTCTTT. J is TRBJ1-1 and V is TRBV28; D is uncertain. V lost 3 bases to trimming and J lost 5 bases, with 7 bases between them. The length of the CDR3 is 12 residues. Looked up from germline, CDR1 is MDHEN and CDR2 is SYDVKM.

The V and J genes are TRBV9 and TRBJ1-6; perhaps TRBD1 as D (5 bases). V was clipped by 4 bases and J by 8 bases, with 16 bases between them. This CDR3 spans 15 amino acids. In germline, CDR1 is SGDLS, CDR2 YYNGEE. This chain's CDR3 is CASSPYQGGDSPLHF. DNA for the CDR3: TGTGCCAGCAGCCCCTACCAGGGTGGTGATTCACCCCTCCACTTT.

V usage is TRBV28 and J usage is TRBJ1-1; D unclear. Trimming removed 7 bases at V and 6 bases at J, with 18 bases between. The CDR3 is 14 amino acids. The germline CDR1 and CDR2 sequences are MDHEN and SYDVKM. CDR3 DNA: TGTGCCAGCATAGTTTTATCGGGAAGGGCTGAAGCTTTCTTT. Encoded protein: CASIVLSGRAEAFF.

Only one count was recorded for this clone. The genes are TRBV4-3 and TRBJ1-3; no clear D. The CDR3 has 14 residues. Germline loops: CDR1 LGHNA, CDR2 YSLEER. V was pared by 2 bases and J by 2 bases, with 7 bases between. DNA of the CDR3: TGCGCCAGCAGCCAATTCGTCCCTGGAAACACCATATATTTT. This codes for CASSQFVPGNTIYF.

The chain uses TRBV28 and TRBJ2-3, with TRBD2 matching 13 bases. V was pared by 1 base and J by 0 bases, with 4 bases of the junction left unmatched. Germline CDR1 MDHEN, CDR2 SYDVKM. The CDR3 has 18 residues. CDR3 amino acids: CASSLLGTSGASTDTQYF. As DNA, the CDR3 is TGTGCCAGCAGTTTATTAGGGACTAGCGGGGCTAGCACAGATACGCAGTATTTT.

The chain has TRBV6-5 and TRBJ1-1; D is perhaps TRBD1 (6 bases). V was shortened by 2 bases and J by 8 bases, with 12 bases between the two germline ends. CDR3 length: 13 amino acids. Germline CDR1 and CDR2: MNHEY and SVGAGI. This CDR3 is CASSYTYGQEAFF. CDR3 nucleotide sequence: TGTGCCAGCAGTTACACCTACGGACAGGAAGCTTTCTTT.

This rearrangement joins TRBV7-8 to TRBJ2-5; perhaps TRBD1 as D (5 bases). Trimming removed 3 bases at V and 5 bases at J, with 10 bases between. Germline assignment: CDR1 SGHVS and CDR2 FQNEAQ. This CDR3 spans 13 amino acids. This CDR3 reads CASSLGQRETQYF. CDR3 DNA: TGTGCCAGCAGCTTGGGGCAGAGGGAGACCCAGTACTTC.

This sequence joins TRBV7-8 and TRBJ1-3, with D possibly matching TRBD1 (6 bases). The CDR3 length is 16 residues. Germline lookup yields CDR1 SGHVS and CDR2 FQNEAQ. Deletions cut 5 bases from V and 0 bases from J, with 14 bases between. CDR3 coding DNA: TGTGCCAGCAGCCCCCGCAACAGGGCCTCTGGAAACACCATATATTTT. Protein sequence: CASSPRNRASGNTIYF.

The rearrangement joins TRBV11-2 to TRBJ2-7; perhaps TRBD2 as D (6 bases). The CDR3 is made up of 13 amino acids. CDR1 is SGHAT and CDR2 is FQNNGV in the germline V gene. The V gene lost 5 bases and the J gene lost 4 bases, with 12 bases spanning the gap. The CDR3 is CASSEGLGYEQYF. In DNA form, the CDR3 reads TGTGCCAGCAGCGAGGGACTCGGTTACGAGCAGTACTTC.

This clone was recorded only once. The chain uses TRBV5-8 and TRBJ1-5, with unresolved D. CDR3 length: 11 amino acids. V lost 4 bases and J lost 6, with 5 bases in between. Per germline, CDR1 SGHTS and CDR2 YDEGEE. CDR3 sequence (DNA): TGTGCCAGCAGCCGGGGTCAGCCCCAGCATTTT. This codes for CASSRGQPQHF.